In its sample, the clone carrying this T cell receptor beta chain was seen once. Investigators took around 10 milliliters of peripheral blood from every donor. These data originate in a study of blood T cells in healthy people across ages. Using a J-beta primer mix together with a sample-barcoded 5' primer, a second PCR was run for roughly 6 to 12 cycles. TCRdb used MiXCR to reprocess the 5' RACE reads, holding one entry per CDR3 protein. The repertoire holds hundreds of thousands of distinct CDR3 sequences, around 42% seen once, with roughly a fifth in the top ten. The sequencing sample was made of blood. This TCR derives from a man aged 60 to 75 in good health.

CDR3 region: CSAKARRSTDTQYF. In nucleotides, the CDR3 is TGCAGTGCTAAGGCAAGGCGGAGCACAGATACGCAGTATTTT. The chain joins TRBV20-1 to TRBJ2-3; unclear D gene. CDR1 is DFQATT and CDR2 is SNEGSKA in the germline V gene (reference sequence). The CDR3 is made up of 14 amino acids. V was pared by 4 bases and J by 0 bases, with 11 bases between.